This TCR beta chain appears in the sequencing data of a study of T cell changes during pregnancy in multiple sclerosis. Trimming cost V 5 bases and J 0 bases, with 11 bases left between them. The CDR3 covers 14 residues. The germline CDR1 and CDR2 sequences are MDHEN and SYDVKM. Data came from immunoSEQ multiplex PCR; TCRdb stores just in-frame clones and leaves some out. The table records more than 55,000 clones, 94% of them present only once. This sample comprised CD8+ T cells from peripheral blood mononuclear cells, obtained in the third trimester of pregnancy. The sequence was collected from a female donor with multiple sclerosis, enrolled in a pregnancy study. The chain joins TRBV28 to TRBJ2-7; D might be TRBD1 (5 bases). Here the CDR3 DNA reads TGTGCCAGCAGTACGAACAGGATCTCCTACGAGCAGTACTTC. Translating gives CASSTNRISYEQYF.